A single sample is the source of the 21 T cell receptor beta chains below, sequenced in a study of blood T cell repertoires in COVID-19. TCRdb keeps only in-frame clones here, not all; method: immunoSEQ multiplex PCR. Of about 35,000 clones in the sample, around 87% were seen once. Sequences were obtained from peripheral blood. Receptors originate from a human donor in a cohort sampled during active COVID-19.

The chain has TRBV5-4 and TRBJ2-7; no reliable D call. Germline lookup yields CDR1 SGHNT and CDR2 YYREEE (reference sequence). Trimming cost V 0 bases and J 2 bases, with 9 bases left between them. This CDR3 comprises 14 residues. The CDR3 DNA reads TGTGCCAGCAGCTTGGCCCCCTCGGCCTACGAGCAGTACTTC. It yields the protein CASSLAPSAYEQYF. Looking up the rest from reference TRBV5-4 and TRBJ2-7 gives the full variable domain: ETGVTQSPTHLIKTRGQQVTLRCSSQSGHNTVSWYQQALGQGPQFIFQYYREEENGRGNFPPRFSGLQFPNYSSELNVNALELDDSALYLCASSLAPSAYEQYFGPGTRLTVT.

The rearrangement links TRBV3-1 (or the pseudogene TRBV3-2) to TRBJ2-3; 8 bases are shared with TRBD2. Trimming cost V 4 bases and J 5 bases; bases outside gene matches: 5. The germline V gene encodes CDR1 LGHDT and CDR2 YNNKEL (reference sequence). The length of the CDR3 is 14 residues. Here the CDR3 DNA reads TGTGCCAGCAGCCGGGGACTAGGTGGAGATACGCAGTATTTT. Protein product: CASSRGLGGDTQYF.

J is TRBJ2-3 and V is TRBV28; D is perhaps TRBD2 (6 bases). V lost 4 bases and J lost 0, with 14 bases in between. Germline V gives CDR1 MDHEN, CDR2 SYDVKM. The CDR3 sequence is 16 residues long. For the CDR3, the DNA is TGTGCCAGCAGTTACCCGCCGGGGACTAGCACAGATACGCAGTATTTT. Amino acids: CASSYPPGTSTDTQYF.

The chain couples TRBV10-3 to TRBJ2-1; TRBD1 might be the D (5 bases). Trimming removed 6 bases at V and 5 bases at J, with 5 bases between. There are 11 residues in the CDR3. Germline V gene data show CDR1 as ENHRY and CDR2 as SYGVKD. CDR3 DNA: TGTGCCATCAGAGGGGACAATGAGCAGTTCTTC. Amino acids: CAIRGDNEQFF.

This clone was observed once. This chain links TRBV7-3 with TRBJ2-2; no definite D call. CDR1 is SGHTA and CDR2 is FQGTGA in the germline V gene. V was trimmed by 1 base and J by 2 bases, leaving 5 bases between them. There are 14 residues in the CDR3. The CDR3 DNA sequence: TGTGCCAGCAGCTTAAACACCAACACCGGGGAGCTGTTTTTT. It encodes CASSLNTNTGELFF.

Only one count was recorded for this clone. The chain has TRBV7-2 and TRBJ2-7, with D possibly TRBD1 on 6 matching bases. The V and J ends lost 4 bases and 4 bases respectively, with 11 bases between them. The CDR3 is 13 amino acids. In germline, CDR1 is SGHTA, CDR2 FQGNSA. In DNA form, the CDR3 reads TGTGCCAGCAGCTCGCAGGGGAAGTACGAGCAGTACTTC. It yields the protein CASSSQGKYEQYF.

This chain connects TRBV19 to TRBJ2-6, with D unresolved. Trimming cost V 7 bases and J 10 bases, with 14 bases left between them. The CDR3 loop spans 13 amino acids. Germline-derived CDR1 and CDR2 are LNHDA and SQIVND (reference sequence). In DNA form, the CDR3 reads TGTGCCAGTACCCTGGGCCATGCTAACGTCCTGACTTTC. Amino acids: CASTLGHANVLTF.

The J gene is TRBJ2-1, the V gene TRBV28; TRBD1 matches at 8 bases. Germline values: CDR1 MDHEN, CDR2 SYDVKM. CDR3 length equals 14 residues. The V gene end was trimmed by 10 bases and the J gene end by 0 bases; junction bases not matched to a gene: 5. CDR3 amino acids: CAIQQGDSYNEQFF. CDR3 coding DNA: TGTGCCATACAACAGGGGGACTCCTACAATGAGCAGTTCTTC.

This chain uses TRBV2 with TRBJ2-1; 8 bases match TRBD2. The CDR3 spans 14 residues. Per the germline V gene, CDR1 is SNHLY and CDR2 is FYNNEI. Unmatched junction bases numbered 2, after V lost 5 bases and J lost 2 bases. As DNA, the CDR3 is TGTGCCAGCAGTAAGGGACTAGCCTACAATGAGCAGTTCTTC. It yields the protein CASSKGLAYNEQFF.

The rearrangement joins TRBV24-1 to TRBJ1-5; D not certain. The germline CDR1 and CDR2 sequences are KGHDR and SFDVKD. This CDR3 comprises 13 residues. The V gene lost 6 bases and the J gene lost 2 bases, with 7 bases spanning the gap. This CDR3 reads CATSLQGNQPQHF. The CDR3, as DNA: TGTGCCACCAGTTTGCAGGGCAATCAGCCCCAGCATTTT.

The chain joins TRBV9 to TRBJ2-3, with TRBD2 matching 7 bases. J lost 2 bases, V lost 7 bases, and 10 bases had no gene match. Per germline, CDR1 SGDLS and CDR2 YYNGEE. This CDR3 is 15 amino acids long. DNA of the CDR3: TGTGCCAGCCAACGGGGCGGGGGATTCACAGATACGCAGTATTTT. Protein: CASQRGGGFTDTQYF.

V is TRBV7-2 and J is TRBJ2-7; D is perhaps TRBD2 (6 bases). V was pared by 3 bases and J by 6 bases, with 12 bases between. There are 13 residues in the CDR3. Germline V gives CDR1 SGHTA, CDR2 FQGNSA. In DNA form, the CDR3 reads TGTGCCAGCAGCTTTGCGGGGATCGGCGAGCAGTACTTC. Residues: CASSFAGIGEQYF.

The chain links TRBV7-2 to TRBJ2-2; D gene unclear. The ends were cut back, 1 base at V and 1 base at J, with 4 bases in the middle. The V gene's germline CDR1 is SGHTA and CDR2 FQGNSA. CDR3 size: 14 residues. The CDR3: CASSLVRNTGELFF. CDR3 nucleotide sequence: TGTGCCAGCAGCTTAGTCCGGAACACCGGGGAGCTGTTTTTT. Filled out from reference TRBV7-2 and TRBJ2-2, the complete variable domain reads GAGVSQSPSNKVTEKGKDVELRCDPISGHTALYWYRQSLGQGLEFLIYFQGNSAPDKSGLPSDRFSAERTGGSVSTLTIQRTQQEDSAVYLCASSLVRNTGELFFGEGSRLTVL.

The V call is TRBV24-1, the J call TRBJ2-1; TRBD1 aligns across 7 bases. Trimming cost V 2 bases and J 13 bases; bases outside gene matches: 4. The germline CDR1 and CDR2 sequences are KGHDR and SFDVKD. This CDR3 comprises 12 residues. CDR3 region: CATSDSGTAQFF. The CDR3 bases are TGTGCCACCAGTGATTCAGGGACAGCACAGTTCTTC.

The V call is TRBV11-2, the J call TRBJ1-1; D uncertain. Trimming took off 1 base at V and 3 bases at J, with 9 bases between the two ends. CDR1 and CDR2 from the germline V gene are SGHAT and FQNNGV. This CDR3 region has 14 residues. As DNA, the CDR3 is TGTGCCAGCAGCTTAGCCCCCAGCGACACTGAAGCTTTCTTT. Translated: CASSLAPSDTEAFF.

As regards this clone: A read error may account for a junction end that differs from germline. V is TRBV7-7 and J is TRBJ2-2; a possible D gene is TRBD2 (5 bases). This CDR3 has 14 amino acids. Per the germline V gene, CDR1 is SSHAT and CDR2 is FNYEAQ (reference sequence). The CDR3: CASSLVEGPGELFF. The CDR3 region has the DNA TGTGCTAGCAGCTTAGTAGAGGGTCCCGGGGAGCTGTTTTTT.

V and J are TRBV11-2 and TRBJ1-2; D ambiguous. The CDR3 is 13 residues long. V gave up 3 bases and J gave up 2 bases, with 7 bases separating them. Germline V CDR1 and CDR2: SGHAT, FQNNGV. The DNA of the CDR3 is TGTGCCAGCAGCTTCGGTGAGAACTATGGCTACACCTTC. This translates into CASSFGENYGYTF.

This clone was detected a few times. The chain employs TRBV3-1 (or the pseudogene TRBV3-2) and TRBJ1-5, with D possibly TRBD1 on 5 matching bases. The CDR3 covers 14 residues. The germline gives CDR1 LGHDT, CDR2 YNNKEL (reference sequence). The V end lost 3 bases, the J end lost 7 bases, and 13 bases lay between the germline ends. This CDR3 reads CASSHSGRRQPQHF. CDR3 nucleotides: TGTGCCAGCAGCCATTCAGGGAGGCGCCAGCCCCAGCATTTT.

The chain has TRBV6-1 and TRBJ1-2; no definite D call. Trimming took off 1 base at V and 1 base at J, with 13 bases between the two ends. The CDR3 consists of 16 residues. From germline, CDR1 is MNHNS and CDR2 SASEGT. The CDR3 region is CASSEVTVTFNYGYTF. The CDR3 DNA follows: TGTGCCAGCAGTGAAGTAACAGTTACTTTTAACTATGGCTACACCTTC.

V is TRBV28 and J is TRBJ1-5; no clear D gene. The CDR3 covers 15 residues. Germline CDR1 MDHEN, CDR2 SYDVKM. The V and J ends lost 2 bases and 2 bases respectively, with 10 bases between them. The CDR3 here is CASSLEGRRNQPQHF. The CDR3 coding sequence is TGTGCCAGCAGTTTAGAAGGGAGGCGCAATCAGCCCCAGCATTTT.

The chain's CDR3 is CASSVKWVSTLEDYGYTF. The CDR3 bases are TGTGCCAGCAGCGTTAAGTGGGTCAGTACCCTCGAGGACTATGGCTACACCTTC. The rearrangement uses TRBV9 and TRBJ1-2; D unresolved. CDR1 is SGDLS and CDR2 is YYNGEE in the germline V gene. CDR3 length equals 18 residues. V lost 2 bases, J lost 3 bases, and 23 bases lay in between.